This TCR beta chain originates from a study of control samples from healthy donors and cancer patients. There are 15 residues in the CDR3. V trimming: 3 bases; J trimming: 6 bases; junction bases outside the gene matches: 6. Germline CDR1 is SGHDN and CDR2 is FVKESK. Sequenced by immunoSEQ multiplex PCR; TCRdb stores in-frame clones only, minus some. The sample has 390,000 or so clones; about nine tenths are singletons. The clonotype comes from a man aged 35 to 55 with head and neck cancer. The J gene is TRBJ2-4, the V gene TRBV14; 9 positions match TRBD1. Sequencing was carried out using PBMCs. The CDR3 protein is CASSQAETGGNIQYF. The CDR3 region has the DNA TGTGCCAGCAGCCAGGCGGAGACAGGGGGAAACATTCAGTACTTC.